The 28 T cell receptor beta chains in this list originate from one sample, sequenced in a study of radiation and T cells in renal cell carcinoma. The method was immunoSEQ multiplex PCR; TCRdb's version includes in-frame clones alone and lacks a portion of them. Here the sample spans 140,000 to 150,000 clones, around nine tenths being singletons. As for time point: blood 4 weeks post-SBRT, at nephrectomy. Treatment denoted: 15 Gy SBRT to primary tumor, nephrectomy 4 weeks later. The sample in question was blood, obtained from a patient whose treatment included radiotherapy and nephrectomy. Receptor source: a woman aged 45 to 65 with renal cell carcinoma.

This clone came up a few times. V and J are TRBV7-9 and TRBJ2-1; D gene uncertain. The germline CDR1 and CDR2 sequences are SEHNR and FQNEAQ (reference sequence). The CDR3 consists of 14 residues. V was clipped by 1 base and J by 8 bases, with 12 bases between them. The CDR3 is CASSLESGSYEQFF. In nucleotides, the CDR3 is TGTGCCAGCAGCTTAGAATCTGGCTCTTATGAGCAGTTCTTC.

This clone was detected a few times. This chain connects TRBV6-4 to TRBJ2-1; D may be TRBD1 or TRBD2 (5 bases each). CDR1 MRHNA and CDR2 SNTAGT come from the germline V gene. This CDR3 region has 15 residues. V dropped 6 bases and J dropped 8 bases, with 20 bases sitting between them. The CDR3 protein is CASRRGWEFGDEQFF. The CDR3 DNA reads as TGTGCCAGCAGGAGGGGTTGGGAGTTCGGCGATGAGCAGTTCTTC.

The rearrangement links TRBV5-4 to TRBJ2-2, with 10 bases aligning to TRBD1. The V gene's germline CDR1 is SGHNT and CDR2 YYREEE (reference sequence). V gave up 3 bases and J gave up 5 bases; unmatched junction bases: 1. The CDR3 has 14 amino acids. For the CDR3, the DNA is TGTGCCAGCAGCTGGGACAGGGGTACCGGGGAGCTGTTTTTT. This translates into CASSWDRGTGELFF.

The chain combines TRBV5-1 with TRBJ1-1; D gene unclear. The V and J ends lost 1 base and 5 bases respectively, with 6 bases between them. The CDR3 sequence is 12 residues long. CDR1 is SGHRS, CDR2 YFSETQ, per germline. The CDR3 DNA sequence: TGCGCCAGCAGCTTGCGGGGAACTGAAGCTTTCTTT. Its protein product is CASSLRGTEAFF.

The chain joins TRBV19 to TRBJ2-7, with D uncertain. Trimming removed 10 bases from V and 4 bases from J, with 29 bases in between. Germline V gene lookup returns CDR1 LNHDA and CDR2 SQIVND (reference sequence). This CDR3 spans 17 amino acids. The DNA of the CDR3 is TGTGCCATCTCAAACCATAAGGGCCAAAAAAGGGCGTACGAGCAGTACTTC. It specifies CAISNHKGQKRAYEQYF.

The V call is TRBV29-1, the J call TRBJ2-2; D gene unclear. Germline V gives CDR1 SQVTM, CDR2 ANQGSEA. This CDR3 region has 12 residues. Between the trimmed V and J ends, which lost 4 bases and 1 base, there was a span of 4 bases. DNA of the CDR3: TGCAGCGTTGGGGGGAACACCGGGGAGCTGTTTTTT. Translated: CSVGGNTGELFF.

The CDR3 DNA reads TGTGCCAGCAGCTTTGCCCCTACCTACGAGCAGTACTTC. Translated, it gives CASSFAPTYEQYF. The genes are TRBV5-4 and TRBJ2-7; D remains ambiguous. This CDR3 contains 13 residues. Trimming pared 2 bases from V and 2 bases from J, leaving 8 bases between. Germline V gene sequence: CDR1 SGHNT, CDR2 YYREEE (reference sequence).

The V gene is TRBV28, the J gene TRBJ2-7, with 9 bases lining up with TRBD2. V lost 5 bases and J lost 4; bases outside the gene matches: 9. Per germline, CDR1 MDHEN and CDR2 SYDVKM. The CDR3 has 15 amino acids. CDR3: CASSTVAGASYEQYF. The CDR3, as DNA: TGTGCCAGCAGTACAGTAGCGGGAGCTTCTTACGAGCAGTACTTC.

This rearrangement joins TRBV5-5 to TRBJ1-5; D is possibly TRBD1 (5 bases). Germline V CDR1 and CDR2: SGHKS, YYEKEE (reference sequence). The CDR3 loop spans 14 amino acids. Trimming removed 0 bases from V and 5 bases from J, with 9 bases in between. CDR3 in amino acids: CASSLVDSYQPQHF. CDR3 nucleotide sequence: TGTGCCAGCAGCTTGGTAGACAGTTATCAGCCCCAGCATTTT. The whole variable domain, remainder taken from reference TRBV5-5 and TRBJ1-5, is DAGVTQSPTHLIKTRGQQVTLRCSPISGHKSVSWYQQVLGQGPQFIFQYYEKEERGRGNFPDRFSARQFPNYSSELNVNALLLGDSALYLCASSLVDSYQPQHFGDGTRLSIL.

The V call is TRBV5-1, the J call TRBJ2-2; 8 positions agree with TRBD1. CDR3 size: 15 residues. The germline gives CDR1 SGHRS, CDR2 YFSETQ. Germline trimming cut 5 bases from V and 6 bases from J; bases unmatched to any gene: 9. CDR3 sequence: CASSWNGQGPGELFF. The CDR3 DNA sequence: TGCGCCAGCAGTTGGAACGGACAGGGACCCGGGGAGCTGTTTTTT.

The rearrangement uses TRBV5-1 and TRBJ1-1, with D possibly being TRBD1 (6 bases). V was pared by 0 bases and J by 5 bases, with 11 bases between. This CDR3 has 14 amino acids. Germline V gene sequence: CDR1 SGHRS, CDR2 YFSETQ. This CDR3 reads CASSLGQESTEAFF. The CDR3 DNA is TGCGCCAGCAGCTTGGGACAGGAATCTACTGAAGCTTTCTTT.

In this sample, this clone turned up a few times. The genes are TRBV9 and TRBJ2-7, with a tentative D call TRBD1 (6 bases). This CDR3 is built from 15 residues. Trimming removed 1 base at V and 3 bases at J, with 14 bases between. Looked up from germline, CDR1 is SGDLS and CDR2 is YYNGEE. This CDR3 is CASSVSAQGDYEQYF. CDR3 DNA: TGTGCCAGCAGCGTATCGGCACAGGGCGACTACGAGCAGTACTTC.

V and J are TRBV9 and TRBJ2-1, with D maybe TRBD2 (6 bases). The ends were cut back, 5 bases at V and 1 base at J, with 16 bases in the middle. This CDR3 comprises 16 residues. Germline assignment: CDR1 SGDLS and CDR2 YYNGEE. For the CDR3, the DNA is TGTGCCAGCAGTAAGGCTCCTCGGGAGTCCTACAATGAGCAGTTCTTC. Amino acid sequence: CASSKAPRESYNEQFF.

The genes are TRBV7-2 and TRBJ2-5, with 8 bases matching TRBD2. CDR1 SGHTA and CDR2 FQGNSA come from the germline V gene. The junction had 5 bases not matched to a gene; V was cut back by 0 bases and J by 5 bases. The CDR3 extends over 15 amino acids. CDR3 loop: CASSLAGTRDETQYF. As DNA, the CDR3 is TGTGCCAGCAGCTTAGCGGGGACTAGGGATGAGACCCAGTACTTC.

The gene calls are TRBV11-3 and TRBJ2-7, with D hard to call. Germline CDR1 is SGHNT and CDR2 is YENEEA. This CDR3 region has 13 residues. V was shortened by 0 bases and J by 6 bases, with 9 bases between the two germline ends. CDR3 region: CASSLDSHSEQYF. The CDR3, as DNA: TGTGCCAGCAGCTTAGATAGTCATTCCGAGCAGTACTTC.

This chain uses TRBV5-1 with TRBJ2-2; D is unresolved. Germline V gives CDR1 SGHRS, CDR2 YFSETQ. Between the trimmed V and J ends, which lost 0 bases and 3 bases, there was a span of 9 bases. The CDR3 sequence is 15 residues long. The CDR3 reads CASSLANPYTGELFF. The CDR3 coding sequence is TGCGCCAGCAGCTTGGCCAACCCTTACACCGGGGAGCTGTTTTTT.

This rearrangement joins TRBV11-2 to TRBJ2-7; 7 bases are shared with TRBD1. V shed 0 bases, J shed 3 bases, and the junction held 5 bases outside the gene matches. The CDR3 has 15 residues. Germline V gene data show CDR1 as SGHAT and CDR2 as FQNNGV. CDR3 coding DNA: TGTGCCAGCAGCTTAGATCTGACAGGGAGCTACGAGCAGTACTTC. Protein sequence: CASSLDLTGSYEQYF.

V gene TRBV6-5 combines with J gene TRBJ2-7; TRBD1 matches 7 bases. This CDR3 spans 16 amino acids. Trimming at V came to 0 bases and at J to 5 bases, leaving 10 bases not matched to a gene. CDR1 and CDR2 from the germline V gene are MNHEY and SVGAGI. The CDR3 spells CASSYSIGTENHEQYF. DNA of the CDR3: TGTGCCAGCAGTTACTCGATTGGGACAGAGAACCACGAGCAGTACTTC.

This clone appeared a single time. The chain couples TRBV10-3 to TRBJ2-1; 9 bases fit TRBD1. The CDR3 has 13 residues. Per germline, CDR1 ENHRY and CDR2 SYGVKD. V was pared by 11 bases and J by 6 bases, with 8 bases of the junction left unmatched. The CDR3 bases are TGTGCCGTCGGACAGGGGCCGTCCAATGAGCAGTTCTTC. This gives the protein CAVGQGPSNEQFF.

The chain carries TRBV21-1 and TRBJ2-5; no check of the table's D call, TRBD2, against the DNA was made. TRBV21-1 is tagged as a pseudogene. CDR3 length: 14 residues. CDR3 bases: TGTGCCAGCAGCCCCCAATCTAGACGGGAGACCCAGTACTTC. It codes for CASSPQSRRETQYF.

This chain links TRBV28 with TRBJ1-5; no reliable D call. Germline V gene sequence: CDR1 MDHEN, CDR2 SYDVKM. The CDR3 runs to 15 residues. The V end lost 7 bases, the J end lost 3 bases, and 16 bases lay between the germline ends. CDR3 nucleotide sequence: TGTGCCAGCAAAGGAGGGTGGCCTATCAATCAGCCCCAGCATTTT. Residues: CASKGGWPINQPQHF.

This chain uses TRBV6-6 with TRBJ1-2, with D maybe TRBD1 (5 bases). Germline V gives CDR1 MNHNY, CDR2 SVGAGI (reference sequence). The CDR3 totals 12 residues. Trimming removed 8 bases at V and 4 bases at J, with 11 bases between. CDR3 region: CASHQGGYGYTF. The CDR3 DNA is TGTGCCAGCCACCAGGGCGGCTATGGCTACACCTTC.

This clone was seen a single time. This chain joins TRBV9 and TRBJ2-4; unclear D gene. The CDR3 sequence is 13 residues long. Germline assignment: CDR1 SGDLS and CDR2 YYNGEE. V was trimmed by 3 bases and J by 6 bases, leaving 10 bases between them. In DNA form, the CDR3 reads TGTGCCAGCAGCGCTAGTGGTGGAAACATTCAGTACTTC. Protein: CASSASGGNIQYF.

V and J are TRBV5-4 and TRBJ2-3; no reliable D call. The germline V gene has CDR1 SGHNT and CDR2 YYREEE (reference sequence). The CDR3 extends over 16 amino acids. Trimming cost V 5 bases and J 5 bases, with 21 bases left between them. CDR3 in amino acids: CASSPDRAVGVDTQYF. CDR3 coding DNA: TGTGCCAGCAGTCCGGACCGGGCCGTGGGCGTAGATACGCAGTATTTT.

Only one count was recorded for this clone. The V gene is TRBV7-8, the J gene TRBJ2-2, with 7 bases identical to TRBD2. The CDR3 is made up of 17 amino acids. CDR1 is SGHVS and CDR2 is FQNEAQ in the germline V gene. V was pared by 3 bases and J by 6 bases, with 13 bases of the junction left unmatched. The CDR3 nucleotides read TGTGCCAGCAGCTTTGCTACTAGCGTCTTCGGCCCCGGGGAGCTGTTTTTT. It is translated as CASSFATSVFGPGELFF.

The CDR3 loop reads CASSLGVSNQPQHF. In DNA, the CDR3 is TGTGCCAGCAGCCTCGGGGTTAGCAATCAGCCCCAGCATTTT. The chain recombines TRBV5-5 with TRBJ1-5; D ambiguous. V gave up 4 bases and J gave up 0 bases, with 8 bases separating them. CDR3 size: 14 residues. Per germline, CDR1 SGHKS and CDR2 YYEKEE (reference sequence).

The rearrangement links TRBV6-5 to TRBJ1-1; D gene unclear. The ends were cut back, 6 bases at V and 9 bases at J, with 14 bases in the middle. Germline V gene data show CDR1 as MNHEY and CDR2 as SVGAGI. This CDR3 is built from 12 residues. Here the CDR3 reads CASRNGELKAFF. The CDR3 nucleotides are TGTGCCAGCAGGAATGGGGAACTAAAAGCTTTCTTT.

V and J are TRBV28 and TRBJ1-1; no reliable D call. Germline V CDR1 and CDR2: MDHEN, SYDVKM. Trimming removed 8 bases from V and 5 bases from J, with 15 bases in between. CDR3 size: 13 residues. The CDR3 region is CASLERVLTEAFF. CDR3 bases: TGTGCCAGCTTGGAGCGGGTTCTTACTGAAGCTTTCTTT.